A selection of T cell receptor beta chains follows, all from one sample in a study of T-cell memory formation after mild COVID-19. Using its own MiXCR run on the 5' RACE reads, TCRdb lists one record per CDR3 protein. The sample gives nearly 200,000 distinct CDR3 sequences, 15% to 20% of which show up once; 2.4% is in the top ten. The material sequenced was PBMCs or a T cell subset sorted from them (not recorded which). All receptors come from an adult woman who had mild COVID-19 (a few samples of this study predate the infection). Cell type and time point are not known. The CDR3 runs from the conserved cysteine through the conserved F or W. The D gene is left open where the match is weak. Clone size is not always given. Where it is, it says once, few, many or a class for expanded clones.

D: TRBD2
size: NA
V: TRBV29-1
J: TRBJ2-7
DNA: TGCAGCGTCAGGCGGGGGAGCTCCTACGAGCAGTACTTC
CDR3: CSVRRGSSYEQYF

D: NA
size: few
V: TRBV7-9
J: TRBJ2-7
DNA: TGTGCCAGCAGCTCTTGGGAGGGGGCTGGCGACCAGTACTTC
CDR3: CASSSWEGAGDQYF

D: TRBD1
size: NA
V: TRBV5-1
J: TRBJ2-1
DNA: TGCGCCAGCAGCCCCGGGACAGGACAGATTCCCTACAATGAGCAGTTCTTC
CDR3: CASSPGTGQIPYNEQFF

D: TRBD1
size: few
V: TRBV12-3/TRBV12-4
J: TRBJ1-2
DNA: TGTGCCAGCAGCCCCGAGGGACAGGGGAACTATGGCTACACCTTC
CDR3: CASSPEGQGNYGYTF

D: TRBD1
size: few
V: TRBV2
J: TRBJ2-7
DNA: TGTGCCAGCAGTGAATTTTCGGGACAGGGGGCGTATGAGCAGTACTTC
CDR3: CASSEFSGQGAYEQYF

D: NA
size: few
V: TRBV4-3
J: TRBJ2-1
DNA: TGCGCCAGCACCCGGGCGTGGCCCAATGAGCAGTTCTTC
CDR3: CASTRAWPNEQFF

D: TRBD1
size: NA
V: TRBV6-6
J: TRBJ2-1
DNA: TGTGCCAGCAGGACCGGGACAGGGGGCAATGAGCAGTTCTTC
CDR3: CASRTGTGGNEQFF

D: NA
size: NA
V: TRBV18
J: TRBJ1-5
DNA: TGTGCCAGCTCACCGGGGGGGTCTCATCAGCCCCAGCATTTT
CDR3: CASSPGGSHQPQHF

D: TRBD1
size: NA
V: TRBV29-1
J: TRBJ2-2
DNA: TGCAGCGCTCGGACAGGGAAGAACACCGGGGAGCTGTTTTTT
CDR3: CSARTGKNTGELFF

D: NA
size: NA
V: TRBV30
J: TRBJ1-5
DNA: TGTGCCTGGACCCAAGGGGGGCAGGGTCAGCCCCAGCATTTT
CDR3: CAWTQGGQGQPQHF

D: TRBD2
size: once
V: TRBV12-5
J: TRBJ2-3
DNA: TGTGCTAGTGGTTTGGTATGGGTAGCTAGCGGGGGGGCCGAGGGCACAGATACGCAGTATTTT
CDR3: CASGLVWVASGGAEGTDTQYF

D: NA
size: NA
V: TRBV30
J: TRBJ1-2
DNA: TGTGCTGTCGAGGGAAAGCCCCCACAGTCTTATGGCTACACCTTC
CDR3: CAVEGKPPQSYGYTF

D: NA
size: few
V: TRBV5-1
J: TRBJ1-1
DNA: TGCGCCAGCACCCTGTGGGGGCAGAACACTGAAGCTTTCTTT
CDR3: CASTLWGQNTEAFF

D: NA
size: many
V: TRBV7-6
J: TRBJ2-3
DNA: TGTGCCAGCAGTTCCCCGGGGGAAAAATCAGATACGCAGTATTTT
CDR3: CASSSPGEKSDTQYF

D: NA
size: NA
V: TRBV7-9
J: TRBJ2-1
DNA: TGTGCCAGCAGCCCTCAACAAAAGTACGGGAGCTCCTACAATGAGCAGTTCTTC
CDR3: CASSPQQKYGSSYNEQFF

D: TRBD2
size: few
V: TRBV7-2
J: TRBJ2-3
DNA: TGTGCCAGCAGCTCGGGACTAGCGGGAGGGCTGGTTGCAGATACGCAGTATTTT
CDR3: CASSSGLAGGLVADTQYF

D: NA
size: few
V: TRBV4-2
J: TRBJ2-3
DNA: TGTGCCAGCAGCCAAGGGCAGGGGGGAGGCGCAGATACGCAGTATTTT
CDR3: CASSQGQGGGADTQYF

D: NA
size: few
V: TRBV19
J: TRBJ1-1
DNA: TGTGCCAGTAGTATTCAAGGGAAGAACACTGAAGCTTTCTTT
CDR3: CASSIQGKNTEAFF

D: NA
size: NA
V: TRBV7-9
J: TRBJ1-1
DNA: TGTGCCAGCAGCTTAACAGGGTCGAACACTGAAGCTTTCTTT
CDR3: CASSLTGSNTEAFF

D: NA
size: few
V: TRBV14
J: TRBJ1-5
DNA: TGTGCCAGCAGCCAAGATAGGTGGAGGGGCTGGGGAGCCCAGCATTTT
CDR3: CASSQDRWRGWGAQHF

D: NA
size: NA
V: TRBV10-2
J: TRBJ2-1
DNA: TGCGCCAGCAGTGCCGCCCTGGGGGAGCAGTTCTTC
CDR3: CASSAALGEQFF

D: TRBD1
size: NA
V: TRBV18
J: TRBJ1-5
DNA: TGTGCCAGCACCCCGGCACAGGGGCTATCCAATCAGCCCCAGCATTTT
CDR3: CASTPAQGLSNQPQHF

D: NA
size: NA
V: TRBV7-2
J: TRBJ1-1
DNA: TGTGCCAGCAGCTTAGAGGCCCAAGTCGAAGCTTTCTTT
CDR3: CASSLEAQVEAFF

D: TRBD1
size: NA
V: TRBV7-3
J: TRBJ2-1
DNA: TGTGCCAGCAGCTCTCGGGCAGGGGGCAATGAGCAGTTCTTC
CDR3: CASSSRAGGNEQFF

D: NA
size: few
V: TRBV5-1
J: TRBJ2-1
DNA: TGCGCCAGCAGCCAAGGACAGAGCCATGAGCAGTTCTTC
CDR3: CASSQGQSHEQFF

D: NA
size: NA
V: TRBV21-1
J: TRBJ2-7
DNA: TGTGCCAGCAGCAAAGTATTTCAGTCGCGCGAGCAGTACTTC
CDR3: CASSKVFQSREQYF

D: TRBD1
size: few
V: TRBV6-1
J: TRBJ1-5
DNA: TGTGCCAGCAGTGCAGGGACAGCCGCTGTTCTTAGCAATCAGCCCCAGCATTTT
CDR3: CASSAGTAAVLSNQPQHF

D: NA
size: NA
V: TRBV18
J: TRBJ1-4
DNA: TGTGCCAGCTCACCACCGGGCTTTGGGGGCCTGCGGGAAAAACTGTTTTTT
CDR3: CASSPPGFGGLREKLFF

D: NA
size: NA
V: TRBV11-2
J: TRBJ2-1
DNA: TGTGCCAGCAGCTCCCAACTAGGCGTGGCCTACAATGAGCAGTTCTTC
CDR3: CASSSQLGVAYNEQFF

D: NA
size: few
V: TRBV24-1
J: TRBJ2-3
DNA: TGTGCCACCAGTGAAAACCGCGTAGCCACAGATACGCAGTATTTT
CDR3: CATSENRVATDTQYF

D: NA
size: few
V: TRBV9
J: TRBJ2-1
DNA: TGTGCCAGCAGCGTAGCCCATGGGGGTTACAATGAGCAGTTCTTC
CDR3: CASSVAHGGYNEQFF

D: NA
size: NA
V: TRBV12-3/TRBV12-4
J: TRBJ1-2
DNA: TGTGCCAGCACTTTCTCGGTCAGGGCCCCGCGGTACACCTTC
CDR3: CASTFSVRAPRYTF

D: NA
size: NA
V: TRBV5-6
J: TRBJ2-1
DNA: TGTGCCAGCAGCTTGAGGTCGGGGGTCAAACCGTTCTTC
CDR3: CASSLRSGVKPFF

D: TRBD2
size: NA
V: TRBV14
J: TRBJ2-3
DNA: TGTGCCAGCAGCCAACGGACTAGCGGGGGAGATACGCAGTATTTT
CDR3: CASSQRTSGGDTQYF

D: NA
size: few
V: TRBV12-3/TRBV12-4
J: TRBJ1-5
DNA: TGTGCCAGCAGTTTAGCGGCGAGCAATCAGCCCCAGCATTTT
CDR3: CASSLAASNQPQHF

D: TRBD2
size: many
V: TRBV5-1
J: TRBJ2-1
DNA: TGCGCCAGCAGCTCCTCCGGGACTAGCGGGAGCCATGAGCAGTTCTTC
CDR3: CASSSSGTSGSHEQFF

D: NA
size: few
V: TRBV29-1
J: TRBJ2-7
DNA: TGCAGCGTTGTCTTGTCCCACCGGGACACCGCCTACGAGCAGTACTTC
CDR3: CSVVLSHRDTAYEQYF

D: TRBD1
size: few
V: TRBV7-9
J: TRBJ1-1
DNA: TGTGCCAGCAGCTTACGGACAGGGACGGGAACTGAAGCTTTCTTT
CDR3: CASSLRTGTGTEAFF

D: NA
size: NA
V: TRBV7-6
J: TRBJ1-1
DNA: TGTGCCAGCAGCTTATGGGTGGAGGGAGCTTTCTTT
CDR3: CASSLWVEGAFF

D: NA
size: NA
V: TRBV6-5
J: TRBJ2-1
DNA: TGTGCCAGCAGTACCCGGCTTAGCGGACCCAGCTCCTACAATGAGCAGTTCTTC
CDR3: CASSTRLSGPSSYNEQFF

D: NA
size: few
V: TRBV19
J: TRBJ1-1
DNA: TGTGCCAGTACGAGGTCGGTCACTGAAGCTTTCTTT
CDR3: CASTRSVTEAFF

D: TRBD1
size: NA
V: TRBV7-2
J: TRBJ1-2
DNA: TGTGCCAGCAGGCCGGGACAGGGGGCCGGGGGCTACACCTTC
CDR3: CASRPGQGAGGYTF